A selection of T cell receptor beta chains follows, all from one sample in a study of memory CD4+ T cells and cytomegalovirus serostatus. Produced via immunoSEQ multiplex PCR; TCRdb's table is partial and in-frame only. The table shows about 82,000 clones, with over 80% occurring only once. The sample was memory CD4+ T cells from blood. These receptors originate from an adult in good health and CMV-seronegative. CDR3s include the opening cysteine and the closing phenylalanine or tryptophan. A D gene is named only where the DNA matches it firmly. A clone size is listed for some rows: how often the clone was seen (once, few, many), or a class if it is expanded.

D gene: TRBD1
V gene: TRBV6-5
clone size: NA
J gene: TRBJ2-5
CDR3 DNA: TGTGCCAGCAGTTACCGGGGACAGGAAGAGACCCAGTACTTC
CDR3 protein: CASSYRGQEETQYF

D gene: NA
V gene: TRBV15
clone size: NA
J gene: TRBJ1-1
CDR3 DNA: TGTGCCACCAGCAGAGGGGGCCAGGGATACGAAGCTTTCTTT
CDR3 protein: CATSRGGQGYEAFF

D gene: NA
V gene: TRBV7-8
clone size: once
J gene: TRBJ1-3
CDR3 DNA: TGTGCCAGCAGCTTAGACCAGGGGCGCTCTGGAAACACCATATATTTT
CDR3 protein: CASSLDQGRSGNTIYF

D gene: NA
V gene: TRBV30
clone size: few
J gene: TRBJ1-1
CDR3 DNA: TGTGCCTGGAGTCAGATGAAGGGCACTGAAGCTTTCTTT
CDR3 protein: CAWSQMKGTEAFF

D gene: TRBD1
V gene: TRBV5-6
clone size: NA
J gene: TRBJ1-4
CDR3 DNA: TGTGCCAGCAGCTTTTGGGACAGCTCTAATGAAAAACTGTTTTTT
CDR3 protein: CASSFWDSSNEKLFF

D gene: TRBD1
V gene: TRBV5-1
clone size: NA
J gene: TRBJ1-2
CDR3 DNA: TGCGCCAGCAGCTTTAATACAGGGGGCGATGGCTACACCTTC
CDR3 protein: CASSFNTGGDGYTF

D gene: NA
V gene: TRBV2
clone size: few
J gene: TRBJ1-1
CDR3 DNA: TGTGCCAGCAGGTTGGGACAGAACACTGAAGCTTTCTTT
CDR3 protein: CASRLGQNTEAFF

D gene: TRBD1
V gene: TRBV19
clone size: NA
J gene: TRBJ1-4
CDR3 DNA: TGTGCCAGTAGTATACCGGGACAGAATGAAAAACTGTTTTTT
CDR3 protein: CASSIPGQNEKLFF

D gene: NA
V gene: TRBV5-1
clone size: NA
J gene: TRBJ2-4
CDR3 DNA: TGCGCCAGCAGCTTGCGGCAGGCGGACGGGAACATTCAGTACTTC
CDR3 protein: CASSLRQADGNIQYF

D gene: TRBD1
V gene: TRBV4-3
clone size: once
J gene: TRBJ1-2
CDR3 DNA: TGCGCCAGCAGCCGCGGACAGGGGGGCTATGGCTACACCTTC
CDR3 protein: CASSRGQGGYGYTF

D gene: TRBD1
V gene: TRBV5-8
clone size: NA
J gene: TRBJ1-1
CDR3 DNA: TGTGCCAGCAGCTTTTACAGGGGAGAGGACACTGAAGCTTTCTTT
CDR3 protein: CASSFYRGEDTEAFF

D gene: NA
V gene: TRBV29-1
clone size: once
J gene: TRBJ2-7
CDR3 DNA: TGCAGCGTTCCCCAGGGGCTAGGGGAGCAGTACTTC
CDR3 protein: CSVPQGLGEQYF

D gene: NA
V gene: TRBV6-1
clone size: NA
J gene: TRBJ1-2
CDR3 DNA: TGTGCCAGCAGGACCGACAGTAACTATGGCTACACCTTC
CDR3 protein: CASRTDSNYGYTF

D gene: NA
V gene: TRBV4-2
clone size: NA
J gene: TRBJ2-1
CDR3 DNA: TGTGCCAGCAGCCACCAGCCGAGGGGGAGCTCCTACAATGAGCAGTTCTTC
CDR3 protein: CASSHQPRGSSYNEQFF

D gene: TRBD1
V gene: TRBV7-2
clone size: NA
J gene: TRBJ2-7
CDR3 DNA: TGTGCCAACAGCTTAAGGGACAGGGTCTCCTACGAGCAGTACTTC
CDR3 protein: CANSLRDRVSYEQYF

D gene: TRBD1
V gene: TRBV10-2
clone size: few
J gene: TRBJ1-4
CDR3 DNA: TGCGCCAGCAGTGACAGGGGGGGTGAAAAACTGTTTTTT
CDR3 protein: CASSDRGGEKLFF

D gene: NA
V gene: TRBV5-1
clone size: NA
J gene: TRBJ2-3
CDR3 DNA: TGCGCCAGCAGCTTCATCCAGGCGCACACAGATACGCAGTATTTT
CDR3 protein: CASSFIQAHTDTQYF

D gene: NA
V gene: TRBV7-9
clone size: NA
J gene: TRBJ1-4
CDR3 DNA: TGTGCCAGCAGCTTATCTCGGGGTGGTGAAAAACTGTTTTTT
CDR3 protein: CASSLSRGGEKLFF

D gene: NA
V gene: TRBV29-1
clone size: few
J gene: TRBJ1-1
CDR3 DNA: TGCAGCGTTGCGGAGCAGGCCGTCATAAACACTGAAGCTTTCTTT
CDR3 protein: CSVAEQAVINTEAFF